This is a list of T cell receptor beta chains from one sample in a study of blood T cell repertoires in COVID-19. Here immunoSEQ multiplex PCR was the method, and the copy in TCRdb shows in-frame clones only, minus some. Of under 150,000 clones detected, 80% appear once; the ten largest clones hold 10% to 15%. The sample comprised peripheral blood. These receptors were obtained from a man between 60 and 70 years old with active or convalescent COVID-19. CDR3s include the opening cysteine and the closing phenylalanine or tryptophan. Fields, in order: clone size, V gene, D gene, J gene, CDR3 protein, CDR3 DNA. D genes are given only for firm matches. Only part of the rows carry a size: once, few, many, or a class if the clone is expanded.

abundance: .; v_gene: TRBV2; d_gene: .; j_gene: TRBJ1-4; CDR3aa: CASSFTANEKLFF; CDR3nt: TGTGCCAGCAGTTTCACAGCTAATGAAAAACTGTTTTTT
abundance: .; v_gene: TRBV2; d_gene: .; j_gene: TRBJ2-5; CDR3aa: CASFRGPETQYF; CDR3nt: TGTGCCAGTTTTAGGGGCCCAGAGACCCAGTACTTC
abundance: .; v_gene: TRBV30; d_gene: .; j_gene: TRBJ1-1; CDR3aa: CAWSADSNPEAFF; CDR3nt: TGTGCCTGGAGCGCAGACAGTAACCCTGAAGCTTTCTTT
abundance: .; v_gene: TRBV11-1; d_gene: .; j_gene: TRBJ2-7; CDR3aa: CASSLVGASIYEQYF; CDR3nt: TGTGCCAGCAGCTTAGTAGGGGCCTCAATATACGAGCAGTACTTC
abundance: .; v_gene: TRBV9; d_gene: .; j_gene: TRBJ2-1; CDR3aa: CASSVGQGRNEQFF; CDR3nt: TGTGCCAGCAGCGTCGGGCAGGGCCGCAATGAGCAGTTCTTC
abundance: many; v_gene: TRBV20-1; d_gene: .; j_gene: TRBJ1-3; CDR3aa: CSASSGDGNTIYF; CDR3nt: TGCAGTGCTAGTTCCGGGGATGGAAACACCATATATTTT
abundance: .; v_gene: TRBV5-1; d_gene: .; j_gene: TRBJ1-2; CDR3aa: CASSLDRDYYGYTF; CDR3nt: TGCGCCAGCAGCTTGGACAGGGATTACTATGGCTACACCTTC
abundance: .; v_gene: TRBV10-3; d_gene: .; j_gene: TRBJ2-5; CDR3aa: CAISGGTAERAGETQYF; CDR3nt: TGTGCCATCAGTGGTGGGACAGCCGAGAGAGCGGGAGAGACCCAGTACTTC
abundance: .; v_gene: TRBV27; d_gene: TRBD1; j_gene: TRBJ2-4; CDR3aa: CASRSQGAWNIQYF; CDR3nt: TGTGCCAGCAGGTCGCAGGGGGCCTGGAACATTCAGTACTTC
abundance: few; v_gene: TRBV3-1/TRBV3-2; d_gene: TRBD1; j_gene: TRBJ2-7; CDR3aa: CASSPLDRAGEQYF; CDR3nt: TGTGCCAGCAGCCCTCTGGACAGGGCCGGGGAGCAGTACTTC
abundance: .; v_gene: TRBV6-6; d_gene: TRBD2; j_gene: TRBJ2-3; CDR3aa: CASIKAHGRARDTQYF; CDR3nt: TGTGCCAGCATCAAGGCTCACGGGAGGGCCCGAGATACGCAGTATTTT